This is a list of T cell receptor beta chains from one sample in a study of regulatory T cells in long-lasting Graves disease. MiXCR was run by TCRdb on the multiplex PCR reads, yielding one entry per CDR3 protein. Among about 530,000 distinct CDR3 sequences listed, about 15% were seen once. A further study also used this sample, focusing on T cells in Graves' hyperthyroidism and ophthalmopathy.

This specimen consisted of peripheral blood mononuclear cells (PBMCs), obtained at new diagnosis, from a patient treated with antithyroid drugs. Every receptor here comes from a woman between 40 and 65 years old with Graves disease. CDR3s include the opening cysteine and the closing phenylalanine or tryptophan. Each record gives: clone size, V gene, D gene, J gene, CDR3 DNA, CDR3 protein. A D gene is named only where the DNA matches it firmly. Expanded clones get a size class; other rows say once, few or many, or leave the size out.

abundance: NA
v_gene: TRBV29-1
d_gene: NA
j_gene: TRBJ2-2
CDR3nt: TGCAGCGTCCCAATAGAAAACACCGGGGAGCTGTTTTTT
CDR3aa: CSVPIENTGELFF

abundance: many
v_gene: TRBV6-1
d_gene: NA
j_gene: TRBJ1-1
CDR3nt: TGTGCCAGCAGTGCCAGAAGAAACACTGAAGCTTTCTTT
CDR3aa: CASSARRNTEAFF

abundance: few
v_gene: TRBV19
d_gene: TRBD1
j_gene: TRBJ1-5
CDR3nt: TGTGCCAGTAGTGGACAGGGGGTTTGGAGCAATCAGCCCCAGCATTTT
CDR3aa: CASSGQGVWSNQPQHF

abundance: NA
v_gene: TRBV7-9
d_gene: NA
j_gene: TRBJ1-4
CDR3nt: TGTGCCAGCAGCTATGGTGTCCTGGGGGAAAAACTGTTTTTT
CDR3aa: CASSYGVLGEKLFF

abundance: few
v_gene: TRBV6-1
d_gene: NA
j_gene: TRBJ1-1
CDR3nt: TGTGCCAGCAGTGTACGCAGAGGGACGAACACTGAAGCTTTCTTT
CDR3aa: CASSVRRGTNTEAFF

abundance: few
v_gene: TRBV19
d_gene: NA
j_gene: TRBJ2-4
CDR3nt: TGTGCCAGTAGTAAACAGGGAAATGCCAAAAACATTCAGTACTTC
CDR3aa: CASSKQGNAKNIQYF

abundance: few
v_gene: TRBV25-1
d_gene: TRBD1
j_gene: TRBJ2-7
CDR3nt: TGTGCCAGCAGCCGGACAGGGGGTCAAGACGAGCAGTACTTC
CDR3aa: CASSRTGGQDEQYF

abundance: many
v_gene: TRBV5-1
d_gene: TRBD1
j_gene: TRBJ1-1
CDR3nt: TGTGCCAGCAGTCCGCAGGACAGGGGGAACACTGAAGCTTTCTTT
CDR3aa: CASSPQDRGNTEAFF

abundance: NA
v_gene: TRBV6-9
d_gene: NA
j_gene: TRBJ1-3
CDR3nt: TGTGCCAGCAGTTACTTAATGGGCGGAAACACCATATATTTT
CDR3aa: CASSYLMGGNTIYF

abundance: many
v_gene: TRBV2
d_gene: NA
j_gene: TRBJ2-3
CDR3nt: TGTGCCAGCACACTAATCATCACAGATACGCAGTATTTT
CDR3aa: CASTLIITDTQYF

abundance: NA
v_gene: TRBV5-4
d_gene: TRBD1
j_gene: TRBJ2-1
CDR3nt: TGTGCCAGCAGCTTGGGCACCTCGAGGACAGGCGCGTTGGATGAGCAGTTCTTC
CDR3aa: CASSLGTSRTGALDEQFF

abundance: many
v_gene: TRBV12-3/TRBV12-4
d_gene: TRBD2
j_gene: TRBJ2-3
CDR3nt: TGTGCCAGCAGTTTGCTAGCGGGGGGTTCCTTTGGCACAGATACGCAGTATTTT
CDR3aa: CASSLLAGGSFGTDTQYF

abundance: many
v_gene: TRBV30
d_gene: NA
j_gene: TRBJ2-6
CDR3nt: TGTGCCTGGAGTGTACGGGGGGCGCAAGGGGCCAACGTCCTGACTTTC
CDR3aa: CAWSVRGAQGANVLTF

abundance: many
v_gene: TRBV11-3
d_gene: TRBD1
j_gene: TRBJ1-1
CDR3nt: TGTGCCAGCAGCTTAGAGAGGACAGGGGGTGAAGCTTTCTTT
CDR3aa: CASSLERTGGEAFF

abundance: NA
v_gene: TRBV6-2/TRBV6-3
d_gene: TRBD2
j_gene: TRBJ2-1
CDR3nt: TGTGCCAGCGGCCGGCTAGCGGGGGCCGTACAAAGCTCCTACAATGAGCAGTTCTTC
CDR3aa: CASGRLAGAVQSSYNEQFF

abundance: NA
v_gene: TRBV12-3/TRBV12-4
d_gene: NA
j_gene: TRBJ2-4
CDR3nt: TGTGCCAGCAGTCCTCGGTGGTTAACCAAAAACATTCAGTACTTC
CDR3aa: CASSPRWLTKNIQYF

abundance: few
v_gene: TRBV10-3
d_gene: TRBD1
j_gene: TRBJ2-3
CDR3nt: TGTGCCATCTCCAGGGGGCGGAGCACAGATACGCAGTATTTT
CDR3aa: CAISRGRSTDTQYF